The 20 T cell receptor beta chains in this list originate from one sample, sequenced in a study of shared clonotypes between healthy human individuals. TCRdb's copy holds only in-frame clones and misses some; the assay was immunoSEQ multiplex PCR. In the table there are 2 million to 3 million clones, around 94% of which are singletons. Sequences were obtained from naive CD4+ T cells sorted from blood. Subset meaning: CD45RA+ positively selected. The origin of the receptors is a man between 18 and 29 years old in good health.

The chain employs TRBV5-1 and TRBJ2-7; TRBD2 aligns across 10 bases. Looked up from germline, CDR1 is SGHRS and CDR2 is YFSETQ. The CDR3 loop spans 17 amino acids. J lost 1 base, V lost 0 bases, and 7 bases had no gene match. CDR3 protein: CASSLGAGGPGSYEQYF. The CDR3 coding sequence is TGCGCCAGCAGCTTGGGAGCGGGAGGGCCCGGGTCCTACGAGCAGTACTTC.

The chain is built from TRBV19 and TRBJ2-6; no clear D. The V end was cut by 7 bases, the J end by 3 bases, with 4 bases between. The CDR3 has 12 amino acids. Germline V gene data show CDR1 as LNHDA and CDR2 as SQIVND (reference sequence). CDR3 sequence (DNA): TGTGCCAGTAAGAGTGGGGCCAACGTCCTGACTTTC. It yields the protein CASKSGANVLTF.

This clone was recorded only once. This chain links TRBV6-1 with TRBJ2-7, with no clear D. This CDR3 contains 16 residues. The V and J ends lost 0 bases and 4 bases respectively, with 16 bases between them. Germline V gives CDR1 MNHNS, CDR2 SASEGT. Here the CDR3 DNA reads TGTGCCAGCAGTGAAGCGTATCTGGTCGGACGATACGAGCAGTACTTC. It is translated as CASSEAYLVGRYEQYF.

The chain recombines TRBV11-3 with TRBJ2-3, with D perhaps TRBD2 (5 bases). CDR3 length equals 15 residues. V was clipped by 5 bases and J by 0 bases, with 12 bases between them. CDR1 and CDR2 (germline): SGHNT, YENEEA. CDR3 in DNA: TGTGCCAGCAGCCGAGGGTTTTCTAGCACAGATACGCAGTATTTT. Protein product: CASSRGFSSTDTQYF.

The chain joins TRBV10-3 to TRBJ2-1, with D tentatively TRBD1 (6 bases). Germline-derived CDR1 and CDR2 are ENHRY and SYGVKD. The germline V and J ends were trimmed by 5 bases and 4 bases, with 9 bases remaining between them. The CDR3 length is 13 residues. The CDR3, as DNA: TGTGCCATCAGTCCCGGACAGTACAATGAGCAGTTCTTC. This gives the protein CAISPGQYNEQFF.

The rearrangement uses TRBV7-6 and TRBJ2-3, with 16 bases identical to TRBD2. Germline V gene lookup returns CDR1 SGHVS and CDR2 FNYEAQ. The junction had 3 bases not matched to a gene; V was cut back by 5 bases and J by 4 bases. The CDR3 runs to 16 residues. The CDR3 nucleotides are TGTGCCAGCAGCAAGGGACTAGCGGGAGGGGCAGATACGCAGTATTTT. Translation: CASSKGLAGGADTQYF.

Regarding this clone: Other DNA sequences in the same sample also yield this CDR3. This chain links TRBV18 with TRBJ2-5; D is uncertain. CDR3 length: 12 residues. The V gene lost 6 bases and the J gene lost 0 bases, with 5 bases spanning the gap. Germline V gene lookup returns CDR1 KGHSH and CDR2 LQKENI. CDR3 nucleotides: TGTGCCAGCTCTCCGAACCAAGAGACCCAGTACTTC. Residues: CASSPNQETQYF.

Comments on this clone: The sample has other DNA sequences that encode this CDR3 too. The chain links TRBV30 to TRBJ1-5; TRBD1 is a possible D gene (5 bases). The V gene's germline CDR1 is GTSNPN and CDR2 SVGIG (reference sequence). The CDR3 length is 12 residues. V lost 3 bases to trimming and J lost 3 bases, with 6 bases between them. The CDR3 sequence is CAWSGANQPQHF. The DNA for the CDR3 is TGTGCCTGGAGCGGGGCCAATCAGCCCCAGCATTTT.

This clone has only a few counts. The same CDR3 can be traced to other DNA sequences in this sample. The chain uses TRBV30 and TRBJ2-2; D assignment may be TRBD1 or TRBD2 (6 bases each). CDR1 is GTSNPN and CDR2 is SVGIG in the germline V gene (reference sequence). The CDR3 contains 13 residues. The V and J ends lost 2 bases and 4 bases respectively, with 8 bases between them. The CDR3 loop is CAWSPGATGELFF. The CDR3 DNA is TGTGCCTGGAGTCCGGGGGCCACCGGGGAGCTGTTTTTT.

This clone was seen only once. The sample has other DNA sequences that encode this CDR3 too. This chain links TRBV9 with TRBJ2-3, with 12 positions matching TRBD2. This CDR3 has 16 amino acids. V lost 0 bases and J lost 6; bases outside the gene matches: 5. Germline V lookup: CDR1 SGDLS, CDR2 YYNGEE. The DNA for the CDR3 is TGTGCCAGCAGCGTAGGACTAGCGGGAGCCGGGGATACGCAGTATTTT. Protein sequence: CASSVGLAGAGDTQYF.

The chain carries TRBV5-1 and TRBJ2-1, with 12 bases identical to TRBD2. After removal of 4 bases from V and 10 bases from J, the junction contained 6 bases not matched to a gene. Germline assignment: CDR1 SGHRS and CDR2 YFSETQ. CDR3 length: 14 amino acids. The CDR3 DNA reads TGCGCCAGCAGCGGGGGACTAGCGGGCGGAGAGCAGTTCTTC. This codes for CASSGGLAGGEQFF.

The chain has TRBV7-2 and TRBJ1-2; TRBD1 agrees at 7 bases. The germline gives CDR1 SGHTA, CDR2 FQGNSA. V trimming: 4 bases; J trimming: 0 bases; junction bases outside the gene matches: 5. This CDR3 is 15 amino acids long. CDR3 loop: CASSSYRGANYGYTF. CDR3 DNA sequence: TGTGCCAGCAGCTCTTACAGGGGAGCTAACTATGGCTACACCTTC. Variable domain in full (rest from reference TRBV7-2 and TRBJ1-2): GAGVSQSPSNKVTEKGKDVELRCDPISGHTALYWYRQSLGQGLEFLIYFQGNSAPDKSGLPSDRFSAERTGGSVSTLTIQRTQQEDSAVYLCASSSYRGANYGYTFGSGTRLTVV.

The genes are TRBV10-1 and TRBJ2-3, with 8 positions matching TRBD1. The V gene's germline CDR1 is WNHNN and CDR2 SYGVQD (reference sequence). CDR3 length equals 15 residues. The ends lost 3 bases at V and 7 bases at J; junction bases unmatched: 9. The CDR3 DNA reads TGCGCCAGCAGTGATCCTGGACAGGGAGAGAATACGCAGTATTTT. It encodes CASSDPGQGENTQYF.

This clone appeared a single time. This chain links TRBV30 with TRBJ2-7; possibly TRBD1 or TRBD2 for D (6 bases each). The CDR3 is 13 residues long. Germline values: CDR1 GTSNPN, CDR2 SVGIG (reference sequence). V gave up 7 bases and J gave up 2 bases, with 15 bases separating them. CDR3 amino acids: CAFSRGDPYEQYF. In DNA form, the CDR3 reads TGTGCCTTTTCGAGGGGGGACCCCTACGAGCAGTACTTC.

On this clone: Within the sample, other DNA sequences also encode this same CDR3. J is TRBJ2-6 and V is TRBV5-1; D remains unclear. CDR3 size: 12 residues. Germline V gene data show CDR1 as SGHRS and CDR2 as YFSETQ. V was cut by 3 bases and J by 2 bases, with 0 bases left in between. Written as DNA, the CDR3 is TGCGCCAGCAGCTCTGGGGCCAACGTCCTGACTTTC. Its translation: CASSSGANVLTF.

J is TRBJ1-6 and V is TRBV30; D unclear. The CDR3 is 14 residues long. With 6 bases removed from V and 0 bases from J, the gap between germline ends came to 9 bases. The V gene's germline CDR1 is GTSNPN and CDR2 SVGIG (reference sequence). This CDR3 is CACLFGSYNSPLHF. The CDR3 coding sequence is TGTGCCTGTTTGTTCGGCTCCTATAATTCACCCCTCCACTTT.

The gene calls are TRBV6-6 and TRBJ1-1; D not resolved. This CDR3 comprises 16 residues. Looked up from germline, CDR1 is MNHNY and CDR2 is SVGAGI (reference sequence). V was cut by 0 bases and J by 5 bases, with 16 bases left in between. The CDR3 DNA reads as TGTGCCAGCAGTTACTCGGCGGAGAGCCTTTGGACTGAAGCTTTCTTT. Its translation is CASSYSAESLWTEAFF.

V gene TRBV28 combines with J gene TRBJ2-1, with a weak D call TRBD1 (6 bases). CDR1 is MDHEN and CDR2 is SYDVKM in the germline V gene. V lost 4 bases to trimming and J lost 0 bases, with 13 bases between them. This CDR3 comprises 16 residues. Here the CDR3 DNA reads TGTGCCAGCAGTTCATGGACAGATGACTCCTACAATGAGCAGTTCTTC. Translated: CASSSWTDDSYNEQFF.

The J gene is TRBJ1-4, the V gene TRBV2; the D gene is possibly TRBD1 (5 bases). This CDR3 spans 15 amino acids. Germline V gene data show CDR1 as SNHLY and CDR2 as FYNNEI. V was clipped by 7 bases and J by 3 bases, with 15 bases between them. CDR3 nucleotides: TGTGCCAGCATTCCCAGGGCGGGTGCTAATGAAAAACTGTTTTTT. Residues: CASIPRAGANEKLFF.

This clone was detected only a few times. The chain couples TRBV9 to TRBJ1-1; the D is unclear. Trimming shortened V by 4 bases and J by 1 base, and 17 bases separated the two germline ends. The CDR3 spans 16 residues. Germline V lookup: CDR1 SGDLS, CDR2 YYNGEE. CDR3 bases: TGTGCCAGCAGCCCCCGACTGATAGGGCGGAACACTGAAGCTTTCTTT. Translation: CASSPRLIGRNTEAFF.